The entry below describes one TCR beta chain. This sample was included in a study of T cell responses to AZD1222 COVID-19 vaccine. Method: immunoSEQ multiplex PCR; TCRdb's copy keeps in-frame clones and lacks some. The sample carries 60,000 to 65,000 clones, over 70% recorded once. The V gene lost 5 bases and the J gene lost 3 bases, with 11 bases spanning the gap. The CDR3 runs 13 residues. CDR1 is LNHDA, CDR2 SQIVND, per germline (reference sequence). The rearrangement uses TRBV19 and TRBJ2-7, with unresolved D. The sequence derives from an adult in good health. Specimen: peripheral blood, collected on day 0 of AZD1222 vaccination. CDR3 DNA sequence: TGTGCCAGTAGTCCCGCACACGGCTACGAGCAGTACTTC. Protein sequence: CASSPAHGYEQYF.